This TCR beta chain comes out of a study of T cell responses to AZD1222 COVID-19 vaccine. Across the whole study: Second-dose intervals of approximately 4 or approximately 12 weeks were pooled.

Comments on this clone: Its antigen is unidentified.

There are 16 residues in the CDR3. The junction had 8 bases not matched to a gene; V was cut back by 3 bases and J by 0 bases. Germline V gene data show CDR1 as LGHDT and CDR2 as YNNKEL (reference sequence). The assay was immunoSEQ multiplex PCR, and TCRdb's table has in-frame clones only and misses some. The data contain 150,000 to 200,000 clones, roughly 93% of them singletons. Study-wide results and caveats: An increase in Spike-specific TCR breadth and depth was observed after two AZD1222 doses.

This receptor was obtained from an adult in good health. Sample: peripheral blood, taken on day 0 of AZD1222 vaccination. The chain employs TRBV3-1 (or the pseudogene TRBV3-2) and TRBJ2-7; TRBD2 matches at 7 bases. The CDR3 coding sequence is TGTGCCAGCAGCCAGTTCGGGGGAGGGTCCTCCTACGAGCAGTACTTC. As protein: CASSQFGGGSSYEQYF.